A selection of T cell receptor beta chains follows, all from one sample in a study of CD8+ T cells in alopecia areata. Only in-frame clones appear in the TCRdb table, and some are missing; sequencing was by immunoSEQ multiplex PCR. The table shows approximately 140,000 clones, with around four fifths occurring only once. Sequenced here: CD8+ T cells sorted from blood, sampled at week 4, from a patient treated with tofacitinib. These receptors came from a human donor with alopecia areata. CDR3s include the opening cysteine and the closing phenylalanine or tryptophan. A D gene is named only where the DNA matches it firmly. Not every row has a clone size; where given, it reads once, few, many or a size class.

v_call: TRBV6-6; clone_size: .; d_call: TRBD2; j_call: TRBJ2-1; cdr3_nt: TGTGCCAGCACCCAACTAGCGGGGGGCCTCAACGATGAGCAGTTCTTC; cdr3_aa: CASTQLAGGLNDEQFF
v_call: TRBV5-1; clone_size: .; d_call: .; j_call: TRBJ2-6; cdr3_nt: TGCGCCAGCAGCTTGGACGGTAAAAGACAGATATCTGGGGCCAACGTCCTGACTTTC; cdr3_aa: CASSLDGKRQISGANVLTF
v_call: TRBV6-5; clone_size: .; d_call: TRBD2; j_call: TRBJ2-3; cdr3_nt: TGTGCCAGCAGTCTTAGCGGGGTGACAGATACGCAGTATTTT; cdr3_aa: CASSLSGVTDTQYF
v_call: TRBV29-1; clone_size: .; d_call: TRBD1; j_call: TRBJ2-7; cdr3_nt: TGCAGCGTTTACACCGGGACAGGATACGAGCAGTACTTC; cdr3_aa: CSVYTGTGYEQYF
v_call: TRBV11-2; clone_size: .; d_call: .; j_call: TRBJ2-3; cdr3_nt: TGTGCCAGCAGCTTAGGTCCTACTAGCACAGATACGCAGTATTTT; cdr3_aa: CASSLGPTSTDTQYF
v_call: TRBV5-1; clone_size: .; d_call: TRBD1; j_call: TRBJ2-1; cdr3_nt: TGCGCCAGCAGCTTTGGGGACAGGGGTTACAATGAGCAGTTCTTC; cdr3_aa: CASSFGDRGYNEQFF
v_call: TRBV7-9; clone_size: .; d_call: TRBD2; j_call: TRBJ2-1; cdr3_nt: TGTGCCAGCAGCTCAAGCGGGGGGGCCTACAATGAGCAGTTCTTC; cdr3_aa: CASSSSGGAYNEQFF
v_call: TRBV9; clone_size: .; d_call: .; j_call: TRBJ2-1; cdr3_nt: TGTGCCAGCAGCGTAGCCCCCTATCAGGGTCCGAGCTCCTACAATGAGCAGTTCTTC; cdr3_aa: CASSVAPYQGPSSYNEQFF
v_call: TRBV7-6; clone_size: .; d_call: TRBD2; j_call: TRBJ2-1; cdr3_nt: TGTGCCAGCAGCTTAAGCGGGGGGGCCGTTGAGCAGTTCTTC; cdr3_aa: CASSLSGGAVEQFF
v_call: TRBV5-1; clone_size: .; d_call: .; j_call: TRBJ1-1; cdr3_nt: TGCGCCAGCAGCTTGGGCACGGGGCTTAGAGGCACTGAAGCTTTCTTT; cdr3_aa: CASSLGTGLRGTEAFF
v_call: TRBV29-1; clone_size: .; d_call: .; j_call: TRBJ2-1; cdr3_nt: TGCAGCGTTGTTTCTGGGTCCCACTCCTACAATGAGCAGTTCTTC; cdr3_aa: CSVVSGSHSYNEQFF
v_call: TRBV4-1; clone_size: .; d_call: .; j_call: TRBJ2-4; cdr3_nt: TGCGCCAGCAGCCAAGCGGAGGAGGGGGCCAAAAACATTCAGTACTTC; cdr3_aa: CASSQAEEGAKNIQYF
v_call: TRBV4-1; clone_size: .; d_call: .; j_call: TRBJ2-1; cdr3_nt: TGCGCCAGCAGCCAAGATCTGGGAGGAACAGCCTACAATGAGCAGTTCTTC; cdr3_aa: CASSQDLGGTAYNEQFF
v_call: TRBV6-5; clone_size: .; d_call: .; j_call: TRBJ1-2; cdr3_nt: TGTGCCAGCAGCCCCAGCCCTCTAGCTAACTATGGCTACACCTTC; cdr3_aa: CASSPSPLANYGYTF
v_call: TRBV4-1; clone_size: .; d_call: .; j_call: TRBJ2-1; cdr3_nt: TGCGCCAGCAGCCAACTAAATGAGCAGTTCTTC; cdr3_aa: CASSQLNEQFF
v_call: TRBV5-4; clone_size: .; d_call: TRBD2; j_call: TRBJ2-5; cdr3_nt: TGTGCCAGCAGCTGGGCGGGGGGCACAGAGACCCAGTACTTC; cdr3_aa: CASSWAGGTETQYF
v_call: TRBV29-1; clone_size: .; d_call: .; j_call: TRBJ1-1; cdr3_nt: TGCAGCGTTGAAGATGGGGGGAACACTGAAGCTTTCTTT; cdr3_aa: CSVEDGGNTEAFF
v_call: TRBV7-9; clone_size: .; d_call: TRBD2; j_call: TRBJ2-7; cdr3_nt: TGTGCCAGCAGCCCCGGACTAGCGGCCTACGAGCAGTACTTC; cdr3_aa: CASSPGLAAYEQYF
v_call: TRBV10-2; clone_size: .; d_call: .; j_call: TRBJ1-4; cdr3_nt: TGCGCCAGCAGTGAGCCGACGGGGGGGACCCGAAATGAAAAACTGTTTTTT; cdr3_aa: CASSEPTGGTRNEKLFF
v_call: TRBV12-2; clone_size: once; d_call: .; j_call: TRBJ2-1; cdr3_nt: TGTGCAAGTCGCTTAGCGCGGGACAGGGGAACGCATGAGCAGTTCTTC; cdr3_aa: CASRLARDRGTHEQFF
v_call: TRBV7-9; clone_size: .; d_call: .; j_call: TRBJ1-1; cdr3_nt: TGTGCCAGCAGCTTAGCAGGGGACACTGAAGCTTTCTTT; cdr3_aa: CASSLAGDTEAFF
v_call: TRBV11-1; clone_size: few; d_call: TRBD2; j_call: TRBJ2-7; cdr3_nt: TGTGCCAGCGGAGTCGATAGCGGGGCTCGACAGCAGTACTTC; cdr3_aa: CASGVDSGARQQYF
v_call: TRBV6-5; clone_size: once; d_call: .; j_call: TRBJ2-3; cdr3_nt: TGTGCCAGCAGTTACGGACTTAACACAGATACGCAGTATTTT; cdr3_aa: CASSYGLNTDTQYF
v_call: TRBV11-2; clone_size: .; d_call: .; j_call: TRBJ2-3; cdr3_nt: TGTGCCAGCAGCGCACCCCCGGGGAGGATAGGTACAGATACGCAGTATTTT; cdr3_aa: CASSAPPGRIGTDTQYF
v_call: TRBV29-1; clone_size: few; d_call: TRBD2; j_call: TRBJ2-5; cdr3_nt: TGCAGCGTTGAAGCCCCCAGGGGCGGGGGGATCCAAGAGACCCAGTACTTC; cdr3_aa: CSVEAPRGGGIQETQYF
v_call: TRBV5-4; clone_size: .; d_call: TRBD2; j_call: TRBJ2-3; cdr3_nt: TGTGCCAGCAGCGGGGAGGGACTAGCGCTTACCACAGATACGCAGTATTTT; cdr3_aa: CASSGEGLALTTDTQYF
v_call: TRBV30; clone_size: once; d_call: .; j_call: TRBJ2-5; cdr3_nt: TGTGCCTGGACGCCTCAGGGGGAGACCCAGTACTTC; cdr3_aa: CAWTPQGETQYF
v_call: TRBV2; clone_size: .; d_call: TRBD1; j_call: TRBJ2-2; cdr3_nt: TGTGCCAGCAGTTCAACGGGACAGGAGGATACCGGGGAGCTGTTTTTT; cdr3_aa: CASSSTGQEDTGELFF
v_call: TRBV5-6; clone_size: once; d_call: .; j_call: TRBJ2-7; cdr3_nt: TGTGCCAGCAGCTTGTCAGGGTACGGCTCCTACGAGCAGTACTTC; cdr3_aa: CASSLSGYGSYEQYF
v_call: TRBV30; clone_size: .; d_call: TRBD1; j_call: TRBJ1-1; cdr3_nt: TGTGCCTGGAGGGACCAAGGGCAGGGGGCCGGAGAAGCTTTCTTT; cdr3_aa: CAWRDQGQGAGEAFF
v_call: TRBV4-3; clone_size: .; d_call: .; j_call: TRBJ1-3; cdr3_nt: TGCGCCAGCAGCCAAGCCCAATTTGGGAACACCATATATTTT; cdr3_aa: CASSQAQFGNTIYF